This T cell receptor (beta chain) was obtained from a study of blood T cell repertoires in COVID-19. The junction had 4 bases not matched to a gene; V was cut back by 1 base and J by 4 bases. Germline V gene data show CDR1 as SGDLS and CDR2 as YYNGEE. The CDR3 spans 15 residues. This table comes from immunoSEQ multiplex PCR, and its TCRdb copy is limited to in-frame clones, with some not included. Of tens of thousands of clones in the sample, 72% were seen once. Those enrolled in Seattle joined during active infection and were followed longitudinally afterward. In its sample, this clone was seen once.

The receptor's source is a woman between 70 and 85 years old with COVID-19, enrolled during active disease. V is TRBV9 and J is TRBJ2-2; 7 nucleotides match TRBD2. What was sequenced was peripheral blood. The CDR3 is CASSVRWGGTGELFF. DNA of the CDR3: TGTGCCAGCAGCGTACGGTGGGGGGGCACCGGGGAGCTGTTTTTT.